The entry below gives a single T cell receptor (beta chain) sequence along with its context. Its antigen is unidentified. The protocol was immunoSEQ multiplex PCR, while the TCRdb copy is restricted to in-frame clones and leaves out a portion. The sample has 160,000 or so clones; about 92% are singletons. This sample was taken from a study of T cell responses to AZD1222 COVID-19 vaccine. The study's findings and limits: Vaccine-associated CD4 TCRs ranged over spike, dominating at 160-218 and 743-854.

The CDR3 contains 14 residues. Germline CDR1 reads LGHNT; CDR2 reads FRNRAP. With 1 base removed from V and 5 bases from J, the gap between germline ends came to 11 bases. This TCR derives from an adult in good health. V gene TRBV12-5 combines with J gene TRBJ1-1; weak D call: TRBD1 (6 bases). Sequences were derived from peripheral blood, sampled on day 0 of AZD1222 vaccination. CDR3 sequence (DNA): TGTGCTAGTGGTTTGGAGGGGGGAGCGACTGAAGCTTTCTTT. This codes for CASGLEGGATEAFF. Filled out from reference TRBV12-5 and TRBJ1-1, the complete variable domain reads DARVTQTPRHKVTEMGQEVTMRCQPILGHNTVFWYRQTMMQGLELLAYFRNRAPLDDSGMPKDRFSAEMPDATLATLKIQPSEPRDSAVYFCASGLEGGATEAFFGQGTRLTVV.